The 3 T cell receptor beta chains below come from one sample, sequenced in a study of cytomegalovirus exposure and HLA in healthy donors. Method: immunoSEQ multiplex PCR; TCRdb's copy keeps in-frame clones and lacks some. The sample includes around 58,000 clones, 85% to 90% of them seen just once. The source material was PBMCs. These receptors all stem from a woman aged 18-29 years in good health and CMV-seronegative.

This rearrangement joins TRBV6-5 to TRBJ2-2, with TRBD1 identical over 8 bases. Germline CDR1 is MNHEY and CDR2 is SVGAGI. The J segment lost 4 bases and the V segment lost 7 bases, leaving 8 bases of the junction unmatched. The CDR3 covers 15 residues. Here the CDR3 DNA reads TGTGCCAGCACTCCAGACAGGGGAGGCACCGGGGAGCTGTTTTTT. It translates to CASTPDRGGTGELFF.

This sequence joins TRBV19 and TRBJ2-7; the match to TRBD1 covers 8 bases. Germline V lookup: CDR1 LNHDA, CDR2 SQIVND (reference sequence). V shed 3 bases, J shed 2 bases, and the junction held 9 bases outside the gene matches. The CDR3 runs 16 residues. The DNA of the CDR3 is TGTGCCAGTAGTATCGGACAGGGAACTCCTACCTACGAGCAGTACTTC. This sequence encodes CASSIGQGTPTYEQYF.

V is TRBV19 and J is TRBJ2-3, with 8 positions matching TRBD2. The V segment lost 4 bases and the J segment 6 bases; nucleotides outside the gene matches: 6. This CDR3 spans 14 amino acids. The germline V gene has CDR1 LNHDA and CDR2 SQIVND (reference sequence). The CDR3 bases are TGTGCCAGTAGTAGTAGCGGGGTGACTGATACGCAGTATTTT. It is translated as CASSSSGVTDTQYF.